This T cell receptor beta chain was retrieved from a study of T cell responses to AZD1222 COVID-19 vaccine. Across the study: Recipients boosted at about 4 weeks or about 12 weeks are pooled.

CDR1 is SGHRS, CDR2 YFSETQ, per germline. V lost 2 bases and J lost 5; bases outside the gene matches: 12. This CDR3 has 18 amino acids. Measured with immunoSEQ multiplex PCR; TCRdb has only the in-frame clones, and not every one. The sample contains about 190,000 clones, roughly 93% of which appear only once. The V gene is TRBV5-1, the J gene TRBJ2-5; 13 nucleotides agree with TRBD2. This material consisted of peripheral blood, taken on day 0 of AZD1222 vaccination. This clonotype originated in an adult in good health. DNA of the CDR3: TGCGCCAGCAGCTTAGCTAGAACTAGCGGGGGGGCTGATGAGACCCAGTACTTC. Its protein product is CASSLARTSGGADETQYF.